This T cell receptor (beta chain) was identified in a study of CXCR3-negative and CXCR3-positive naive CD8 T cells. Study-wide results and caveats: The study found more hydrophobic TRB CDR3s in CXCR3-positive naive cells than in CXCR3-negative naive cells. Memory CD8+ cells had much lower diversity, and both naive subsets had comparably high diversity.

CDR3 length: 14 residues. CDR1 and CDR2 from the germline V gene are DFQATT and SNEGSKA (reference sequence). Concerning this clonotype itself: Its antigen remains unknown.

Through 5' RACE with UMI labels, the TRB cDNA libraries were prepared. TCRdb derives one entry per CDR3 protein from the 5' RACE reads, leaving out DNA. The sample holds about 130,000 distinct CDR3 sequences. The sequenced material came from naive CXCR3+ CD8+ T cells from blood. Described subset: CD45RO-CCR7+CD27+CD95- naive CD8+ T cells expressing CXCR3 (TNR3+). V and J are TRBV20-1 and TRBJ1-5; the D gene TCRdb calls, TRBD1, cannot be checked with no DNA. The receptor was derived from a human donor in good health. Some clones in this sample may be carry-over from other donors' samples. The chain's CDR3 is CSAEKQGKGQPQHF.